The source of this T cell receptor (beta chain) is a study of T cell responses to AZD1222 COVID-19 vaccine. Study findings and constraints: White British people made up most donors, females outnumbered males, and clonal diversity was possibly underestimated.

Libraries were prepared by immunoSEQ multiplex PCR; TCRdb keeps only in-frame clonotypes and omits some of them. The sample lists roughly 170,000 clones; 90% to 95% were seen once. Note on this clone: Its antigen is unknown.

The sequences come from peripheral blood, collected 28 days after the second AZD1222 dose. The source is an adult who received the AZD1222 COVID-19 vaccine.

In DNA form, the CDR3 reads TGTGCTAGCGGATCCGGGACTACAAAAACGACATACTTC. Its translation is CASGSGTTKTTYF. The chain links TRBV12-5 to TRBJ2-5, with 7 bases that match TRBD2. With 9 bases clipped from V and 14 bases from J, the junction kept 18 bases outside the gene matches. CDR3 size: 13 residues. The germline gives CDR1 LGHNT, CDR2 FRNRAP.